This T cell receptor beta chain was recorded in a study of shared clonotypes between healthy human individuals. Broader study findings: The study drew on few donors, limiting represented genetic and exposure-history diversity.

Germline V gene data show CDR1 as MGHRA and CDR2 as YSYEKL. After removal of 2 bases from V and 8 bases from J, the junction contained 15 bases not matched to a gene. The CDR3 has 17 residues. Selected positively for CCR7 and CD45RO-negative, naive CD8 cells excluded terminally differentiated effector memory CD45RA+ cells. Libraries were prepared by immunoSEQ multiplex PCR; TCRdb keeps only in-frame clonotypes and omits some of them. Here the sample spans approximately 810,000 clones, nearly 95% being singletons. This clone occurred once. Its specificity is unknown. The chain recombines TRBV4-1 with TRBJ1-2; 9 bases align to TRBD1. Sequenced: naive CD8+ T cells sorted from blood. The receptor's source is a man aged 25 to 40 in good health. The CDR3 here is CASSQPRTGDRMEGYTF. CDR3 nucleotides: TGCGCCAGCAGCCAACCTAGGACAGGGGACAGGATGGAGGGCTACACCTTC.